The subject of this entry is one T cell receptor (beta chain). The antigen is unknown. CD4+CD45RO+CD25- cells were isolated as memory CD4+ T cells. Semi-nested PCR with Nested Universal Primer A followed constant-region reverse priming of full-length variable regions. MiXCR, applied by TCRdb to the 5' RACE reads, yields one record per CDR3 protein. The sample lists roughly 5,700 distinct CDR3 sequences, approximately 40% occurring once. Study-level findings and limits: The larger-cohort validation was restricted to a single TCR beta V-J rearrangement rather than whole repertoires. Tumor memory CD4+ T cell TCR gene usage was found to cluster with blood and lymph node memory CD4+ cells and with lymph node naive CD4+ cells.

The sequenced material came from memory CD4+ T cells sorted from blood. Noted subset: memory CD4+ T cells, CD4+CD45RO+CD25-. This sequence was found in a female donor with breast cancer.

The CDR3: CSVVRSHETQYF. In DNA, the CDR3 is TGCAGCGTAGTGAGGTCCCACGAGACCCAGTACTTC. The chain is built from TRBV29-1 and TRBJ2-5; no definite D call. The CDR3 covers 12 residues. Germline lookup yields CDR1 SQVTM and CDR2 ANQGSEA. Trimming shortened V by 6 bases and J by 5 bases, and 13 bases separated the two germline ends. The whole variable domain, remainder taken from reference TRBV29-1 and TRBJ2-5, is SAVISQKPSRDICQRGTSLTIQCQVDSQVTMMFWYRQQPGQSLTLIATANQGSEATYESGFVIDKFPISRPNLTFSTLTVSNMSPEDSSIYLCSVVRSHETQYFGPGTRLLVL.